This T cell receptor beta chain originates from a study of T cell responses to AZD1222 COVID-19 vaccine. Clones were read by immunoSEQ multiplex PCR, and TCRdb kept only the in-frame ones, dropping some. This table holds about 130,000 clones, 93% found once. The CDR3 covers 14 residues. After removal of 9 bases from V and 1 base from J, the junction contained 6 bases not matched to a gene. From germline, CDR1 is LNHDA and CDR2 SQIVND (reference sequence). Findings and caveats of the study: Without day 14 samples, only post-peak T cell repertoires were studied. At baseline, just a handful of AZD1222 recipients tested seropositive. Clonal diversity was possibly underestimated, and the donors were mostly white British, with more females.

Worth noting for this clone: The target antigen is unknown.

The source is an adult in good health. The sample here was peripheral blood, taken on day 0 of AZD1222 vaccination. The chain combines TRBV19 with TRBJ1-1, with TRBD1 identical over 9 bases. The CDR3 region has the DNA TGTGCCAGCTTACAGGGGGCTGAGAACACTGAAGCTTTCTTT. Amino acids: CASLQGAENTEAFF.